This TCR beta chain was recorded in a study of blood T cells in healthy people across ages. CDR1 and CDR2 (germline): SGHTA, FQGNSA. V dropped 6 bases and J dropped 3; count of bases not matched to a gene: 3. The CDR3 is 15 residues long. PCR was performed a second time for about 7 to 12 cycles using a sample-barcoded 5' primer and a J-beta primer mix. TCRdb processed the 5' RACE reads anew with MiXCR; each CDR3 protein has one entry. The sample shows about 830,000 distinct CDR3 sequences, 62% of them seen only once. The receptor's source is a man aged 25 to 45 in good health. The source material was blood. J is TRBJ2-1 and V is TRBV7-2; 12 nucleotides align to TRBD2. The CDR3 nucleotides read TGTGCCAGCAGGCGGACTAGCGGGGACTACAATGAGCAGTTCTTC. Protein: CASRRTSGDYNEQFF.